These 12 T cell receptor beta chains came from one sample sequenced in a study of PD-1 blockade in classical Hodgkin lymphoma. Profiled with immunoSEQ multiplex PCR; TCRdb holds only in-frame clones, not every one. Found here are about 52,000 clones, around 86% of them singletons; the top ten hold around 6.5%. This sample's time point: cycle 4 day 1 (C4D1), after less than seven weeks of nivolumab. In every patient, relapse followed autologous stem cell transplantation, while exposure to brentuximab vedotin differed. The sample in question was peripheral blood mononuclear cells (PBMCs), obtained before the fourth cycle of nivolumab. Source of these receptors: a human donor with classical Hodgkin lymphoma.

This clone was detected only once. This rearrangement joins TRBV7-9 to TRBJ1-2, with TRBD1 matching over 9 bases. With V trimmed by 4 bases and J by 8 bases, 8 bases remained unmatched. The CDR3 extends over 14 amino acids. Looked up from germline, CDR1 is SEHNR and CDR2 is FQNEAQ (reference sequence). CDR3 DNA sequence: TGTGCCAGCAGCTGGGGACAGGGCGGTCGGGGCTACACCTTC. Its translation is CASSWGQGGRGYTF.

The table lists this clone with a count of one. V is TRBV28 and J is TRBJ2-5, with 8 bases that match TRBD1. The CDR3 sequence is 15 residues long. Germline trimming cut 7 bases from V and 5 bases from J; bases unmatched to any gene: 12. Germline CDR1 reads MDHEN; CDR2 reads SYDVKM. The CDR3 DNA is TGTGCCAGCACCTTAGGTGCAGGGGGCGTGGAGACCCAGTACTTC. Translated, it gives CASTLGAGGVETQYF.

The rearrangement joins TRBV4-1 to TRBJ2-7, with a possible D match to TRBD1 (5 bases). The CDR3 has 13 residues. Germline CDR1 reads MGHRA; CDR2 reads YSYEKL. V was cut by 0 bases and J by 3 bases, with 6 bases left in between. The CDR3 nucleotides read TGCGCCAGCAGCCAAGAACAGGACTACGAGCAGTACTTC. The encoded protein is CASSQEQDYEQYF.

This chain joins TRBV4-1 and TRBJ2-7; D not resolved. This CDR3 comprises 14 residues. Germline CDR1 reads MGHRA; CDR2 reads YSYEKL. With 0 bases removed from V and 0 bases from J, the gap between germline ends came to 6 bases. This CDR3 is CASSQETASYEQYF. The CDR3 region has the DNA TGCGCCAGCAGCCAAGAAACAGCCTCCTACGAGCAGTACTTC.

The CDR3 loop is CASSSSREGNQPQHF. CDR3 coding DNA: TGTGCCAGCAGCTCTAGTCGGGAAGGAAATCAGCCCCAGCATTTT. The gene calls are TRBV7-9 and TRBJ1-5, with unresolved D. Trimming pared 4 bases from V and 4 bases from J, leaving 14 bases between. This CDR3 comprises 15 residues. Per germline, CDR1 SEHNR and CDR2 FQNEAQ (reference sequence).

This rearrangement joins TRBV6-1 to TRBJ1-3; TRBD1 matches at 7 bases. Germline CDR1 and CDR2: MNHNS and SASEGT. V lost 3 bases, J lost 3 bases, and 5 bases stayed unmatched. The CDR3 has 15 residues. CDR3 in DNA: TGTGCCAGCAGTGAGCTACAGGGGATTGGAAACACCATATATTTT. Translating it yields CASSELQGIGNTIYF.

The chain joins TRBV5-6 to TRBJ2-4; tentatively, D is TRBD1 (5 bases). The V end lost 4 bases, the J end lost 0 bases, and 14 bases lay between the germline ends. The germline V gene encodes CDR1 SGHDT and CDR2 YYEEEE. This CDR3 is 16 amino acids long. DNA for the CDR3: TGTGCCAGCAGCAGAGACAGTACTCTAGCCAAAAACATTCAGTACTTC. This gives the protein CASSRDSTLAKNIQYF.

Concerning this clone itself: Germline and junction disagree at one end, which may indicate a read error. The genes are TRBV7-7 and TRBJ2-5, with D perhaps matching TRBD2 (6 bases). The germline gives CDR1 SSHAT, CDR2 FNYEAQ (reference sequence). The CDR3 contains 14 residues. This CDR3 reads CASSPTAGSETQYF. CDR3 sequence (DNA): TGTGCTAGCAGTCCCACCGCGGGGTCAGAGACCCAGTACTTC.

V usage is TRBV28 and J usage is TRBJ2-1; 12 bases are shared with TRBD1. Germline loops: CDR1 MDHEN, CDR2 SYDVKM. The CDR3 contains 16 residues. V lost 1 base to trimming and J lost 13 bases; unmatched junction nucleotides: 11. In DNA form, the CDR3 reads TGTGCCAGCAGTTTATCGGGGACAGGGGGCGCGGTGAAACAGTTCTTC. It codes for CASSLSGTGGAVKQFF.

This chain links TRBV5-1 with TRBJ2-6; D is tentatively TRBD1 or TRBD2 (5 bases each). CDR1 SGHRS and CDR2 YFSETQ come from the germline V gene. Trimming cost V 2 bases and J 0 bases, with 12 bases left between them. CDR3 length: 17 residues. CDR3 loop: CASSFRDRRSGANVLTF. The DNA of the CDR3 is TGCGCCAGCAGCTTCCGGGACCGACGCTCTGGGGCCAACGTCCTGACTTTC.

This clone was seen just once. The V gene is TRBV6-6, the J gene TRBJ2-1; D gene ambiguous. From germline, CDR1 is MNHNY and CDR2 SVGAGI (reference sequence). Trimming stripped 2 bases from V and 6 bases from J, with 11 bases between. The CDR3 is 14 amino acids. This chain's CDR3 is CASSYGPTFNEQFF. DNA of the CDR3: TGTGCCAGCAGTTACGGACCAACCTTCAATGAGCAGTTCTTC.

The genes are TRBV25-1 and TRBJ2-5; 7 positions agree with TRBD1. Germline V gene data show CDR1 as MGHDK and CDR2 as SYGVNS. This CDR3 has 14 amino acids. The V segment lost 5 bases and the J segment 5 bases; nucleotides outside the gene matches: 8. The CDR3 here is CASSPGQGEETQYF. The DNA for the CDR3 is TGTGCCAGCAGTCCGGGGCAGGGGGAGGAGACCCAGTACTTC.